Listed here is a single T cell receptor beta chain. Its specific antigen is unknown. Base qualities were left out, and no much larger clone turns up one base away. TCRbeta CDR3 regions were sequenced with the immunoSEQ Assay. After extraction, genomic DNA underwent amplification by bias-controlled multiplex PCR, followed by high-throughput sequencing. In the source study's methods: To quantify the absolute abundance of each unique TCRbeta CDR3 region, sequences were collapsed and filtered. T cell fraction was estimated by normalizing TCRbeta template counts to usable DNA, which was measured by amplifying reference genes present in all nucleated cells. Repertoire TCRs were annotated as SARS-CoV-2-specific by exact matching of V gene, CDR3 amino acid sequence and J gene to a known reactive TCR set. MIRA supplied the reference SARS-CoV-2 TCR set, which was filtered for enrichment in COVID-19-positive ImmuneCODE repertoires so that public or cross-reactive TCRs were removed. Using the MIRA antigens, annotated TCRs were further analysed by specific ORF or by position within an ORF. Depth was the summed frequency of annotated unique rearrangements, while breadth was defined as annotated unique rearrangements over total unique productive rearrangements. Group comparisons of TCR breadth used two-sided Wilcoxon rank-sum tests. This is the immuneACCESS table as TCRdb keeps it, with only in-frame sequences that have V and J called. A part of the clones is gone; compared with another copy, unresolved V genes explain less than half, and the rest is unexplained. From that table come the V and J calls and clone size; the DNA was used to work out D and trimming. The sample table holds roughly 350,000 clones, of which around 89% were seen once. Around 5.8% of the sample goes to the ten largest clones.

Per the publication, the treatment or condition label means: roughly 20 received Ad26.COV2.S at low or high dose, single or two shots; about 5 received placebo; per-sample allocation not given. For vaccine and placebo recipients, the sequenced repertoires came from samples collected on day 63 after the first injection. Cohort 1b enrolled about two dozen adults aged 18-55 years at a single site in Boston, USA, between 29 July and 7 August 2020. Ad26.COV2.S consisted of a replication-incompetent adenovirus type 26 vector by which a prefusion-stabilized SARS-CoV-2 spike protein from the original Wuhan strain was expressed. Trimming accounts for 4 bases at V and 3 bases at J, while the number of junction bases matched to no gene is 17. Counted from cysteine to phenylalanine, this CDR3 has 19 amino acids. The kept DNA is CDR3 alone, 57 bases in frame from the first base. The CDR1 and CDR2 encoded by the germline V gene are SGHAT and FQNNGV.

This record belongs to a study of Ad26.COV2.S vaccination and SARS-CoV-2 variants (dated by TCRdb to the early 2020s). Regarding the research as a whole: Donors in the vaccine arm were drawn from COV1001, a multicentre, randomized, double-blind, placebo-controlled phase I-IIa trial testing Ad26.COV2.S in healthy adults. Investigators did not know the trial group allocation while performing experiments and assessing outcomes. Sequencing of the TCRbeta repertoire served to evaluate the specificity and breadth of SARS-CoV-2-reactive T cell receptors following Ad26.COV2.S vaccination. Trial participants were randomized into five groups of five: low-dose or high-dose Ad26.COV2.S given once or twice, or placebo on both occasions. A total of around 32 samples were included in the TCR-sequenced set, comprising roughly 19 Ad26.COV2.S vaccine recipients, 5 placebo recipients and 8 SARS-CoV-2 convalescent individuals. Ad26.COV2.S was administered intramuscularly at a dose of 5x10^10 or 1x10^11 viral particles, either as one shot or as two shots given 56 days apart.

Points the paper makes about the study in general: Vaccine and placebo recipients had similar non-spike TCR breadth, a finding consistent with the vaccine containing only spike. The authors noted that the TCR breadth and depth analyses may have underestimated total T cell responses. The study was not powered to compare responses between vaccine doses or regimens. Spike-specific TCR breadth was higher in Ad26.COV2.S recipients than in placebo recipients (P = 0.0014). After vaccination, substantial breadth of spike-specific CD8+ and CD4+ T cell responses was reported.

The clonotype was recovered from a person aged 18-65 years who received the Ad26.COV2.S COVID-19 vaccine or a placebo. The V and J segments used are TRBV11-2 and TRBJ2-7, with 11 junctional bases fitting TRBD1. The input for sequencing was peripheral blood, taken in a trial of Ad26.COV2.S vaccine versus placebo. The CDR3 region: CASSSFRTGGGRARYEQYF. At the DNA level, the sequence is TGTGCCAGCAGCTCCTTCCGGACAGGGGGCGGAAGGGCTCGCTACGAGCAGTACTTC.